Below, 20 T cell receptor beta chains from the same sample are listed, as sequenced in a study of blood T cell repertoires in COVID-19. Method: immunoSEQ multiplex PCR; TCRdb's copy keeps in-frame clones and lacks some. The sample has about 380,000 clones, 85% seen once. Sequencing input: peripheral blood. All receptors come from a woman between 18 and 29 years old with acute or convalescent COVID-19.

The CDR3 protein is CAWSLGLAGYNEQFF. CDR3 in DNA: TGTGCCTGGAGTTTGGGACTAGCGGGCTACAATGAGCAGTTCTTC. The chain combines TRBV30 with TRBJ2-1; 12 bases line up with TRBD2. V dropped 2 bases and J dropped 3; count of bases not matched to a gene: 2. This CDR3 is built from 15 residues. Looked up from germline, CDR1 is GTSNPN and CDR2 is SVGIG (reference sequence).

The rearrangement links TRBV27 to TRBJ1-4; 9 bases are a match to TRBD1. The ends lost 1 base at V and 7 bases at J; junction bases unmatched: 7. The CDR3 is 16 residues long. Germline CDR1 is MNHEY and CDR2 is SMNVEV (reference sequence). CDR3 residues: CASSLYGTGLGEKLFF. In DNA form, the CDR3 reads TGTGCCAGCAGTTTATACGGGACAGGGTTAGGTGAAAAACTGTTTTTT.

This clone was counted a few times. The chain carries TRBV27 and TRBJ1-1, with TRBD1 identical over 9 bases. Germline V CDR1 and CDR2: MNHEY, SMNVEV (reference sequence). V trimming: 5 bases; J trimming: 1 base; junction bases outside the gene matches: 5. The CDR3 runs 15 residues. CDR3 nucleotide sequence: TGTGCCAGCAGTATAAGGGGACAGGGGAACACTGAAGCTTTCTTT. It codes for CASSIRGQGNTEAFF.

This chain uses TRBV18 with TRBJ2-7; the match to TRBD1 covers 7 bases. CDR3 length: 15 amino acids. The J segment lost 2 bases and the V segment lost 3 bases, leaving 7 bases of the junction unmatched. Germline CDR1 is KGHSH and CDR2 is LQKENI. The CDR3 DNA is TGTGCCAGCTCACCTACAGGGGATGGCACCTACGAGCAGTACTTC. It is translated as CASSPTGDGTYEQYF.

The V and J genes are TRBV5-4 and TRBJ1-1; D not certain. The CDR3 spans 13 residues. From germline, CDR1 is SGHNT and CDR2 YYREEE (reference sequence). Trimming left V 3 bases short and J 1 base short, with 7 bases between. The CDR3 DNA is TGTGCCAGCAGCTCACCGGGGAACACTGAAGCTTTCTTT. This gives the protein CASSSPGNTEAFF.

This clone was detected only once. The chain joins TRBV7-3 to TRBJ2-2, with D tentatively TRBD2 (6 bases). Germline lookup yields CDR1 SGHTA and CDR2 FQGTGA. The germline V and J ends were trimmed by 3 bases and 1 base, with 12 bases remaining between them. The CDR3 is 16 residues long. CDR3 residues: CASSLGSRENTGELFF. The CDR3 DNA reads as TGTGCCAGCAGCTTGGGGTCGCGGGAGAACACCGGGGAGCTGTTTTTT.

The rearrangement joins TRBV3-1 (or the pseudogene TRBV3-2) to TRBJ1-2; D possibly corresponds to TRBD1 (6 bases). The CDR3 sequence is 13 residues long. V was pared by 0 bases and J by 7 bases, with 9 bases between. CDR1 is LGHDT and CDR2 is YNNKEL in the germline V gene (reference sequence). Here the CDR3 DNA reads TGTGCCAGCAGCCAAGATCCAGGGGTTGGCTACACCTTC. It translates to CASSQDPGVGYTF.

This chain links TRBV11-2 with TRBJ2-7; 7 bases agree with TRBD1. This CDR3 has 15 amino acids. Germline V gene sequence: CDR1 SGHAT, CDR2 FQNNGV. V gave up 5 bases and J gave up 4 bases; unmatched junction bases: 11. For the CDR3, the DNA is TGTGCCAGCAGCCCCTCCACCGGGACAGTATACGAGCAGTACTTC. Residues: CASSPSTGTVYEQYF. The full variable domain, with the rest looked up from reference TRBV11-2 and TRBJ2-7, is EAGVAQSPRYKIIEKRQSVAFWCNPISGHATLYWYQQILGQGPKLLIQFQNNGVVDDSQLPKDRFSAERLKGVDSTLKIQPAKLEDSAVYLCASSPSTGTVYEQYFGPGTRLTVT.

The CDR3 nucleotides are TGTGCCAGCAGCTTGGGACAGCTGACTAATGAAAAACTGTTTTTT. Its translation is CASSLGQLTNEKLFF. The J gene is TRBJ1-4, the V gene TRBV5-5; the D gene is possibly TRBD1 (5 bases). Germline V gene sequence: CDR1 SGHKS, CDR2 YYEKEE (reference sequence). V dropped 0 bases and J dropped 2 bases, with 8 bases sitting between them. This CDR3 comprises 15 residues.

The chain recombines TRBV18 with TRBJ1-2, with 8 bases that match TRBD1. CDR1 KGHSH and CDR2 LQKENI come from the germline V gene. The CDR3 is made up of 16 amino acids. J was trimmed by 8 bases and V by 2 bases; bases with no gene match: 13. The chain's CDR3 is CASSPGQGGGNWGYTF. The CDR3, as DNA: TGTGCCAGCTCACCAGGACAGGGTGGCGGTAACTGGGGCTACACCTTC.

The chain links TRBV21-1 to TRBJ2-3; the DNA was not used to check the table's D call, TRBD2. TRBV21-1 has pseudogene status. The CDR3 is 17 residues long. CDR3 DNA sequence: TGTGCCAGCACCACCCTAATTGCGGGGGGGCTTACAGATACGCAGTATTTT. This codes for CASTTLIAGGLTDTQYF.

CDR3 loop: CASSEAGTGDEETQYF. The CDR3 DNA is TGTGCCAGCAGTGAAGCGGGGACAGGGGATGAGGAGACCCAGTACTTC. This rearrangement joins TRBV6-1 to TRBJ2-5; TRBD1 matches 10 bases. Looked up from germline, CDR1 is MNHNS and CDR2 is SASEGT. J gave up 5 bases and V 0 bases, and 6 bases lay outside the gene matches. CDR3 length: 16 amino acids.

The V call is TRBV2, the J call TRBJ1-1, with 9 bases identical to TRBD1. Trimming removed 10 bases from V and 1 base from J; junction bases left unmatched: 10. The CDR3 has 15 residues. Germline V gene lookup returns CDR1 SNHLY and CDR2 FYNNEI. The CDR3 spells CATDRGNEANTEAFF. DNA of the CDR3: TGTGCCACGGACAGGGGAAACGAGGCGAACACTGAAGCTTTCTTT. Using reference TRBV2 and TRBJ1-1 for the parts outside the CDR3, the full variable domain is EPEVTQTPSHQVTQMGQEVILRCVPISNHLYFYWYRQILGQKVEFLVSFYNNEISEKSEIFDDQFSVERPDGSNFTLKIRSTKLEDSAMYFCATDRGNEANTEAFFGQGTRLTVV.

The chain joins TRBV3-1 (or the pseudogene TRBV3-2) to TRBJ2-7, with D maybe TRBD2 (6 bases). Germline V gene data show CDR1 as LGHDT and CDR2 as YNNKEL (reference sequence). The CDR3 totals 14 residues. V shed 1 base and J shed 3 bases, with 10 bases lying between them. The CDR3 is CASSQVRDHYEQYF. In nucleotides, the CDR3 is TGTGCCAGCAGCCAAGTGCGGGACCACTACGAGCAGTACTTC.

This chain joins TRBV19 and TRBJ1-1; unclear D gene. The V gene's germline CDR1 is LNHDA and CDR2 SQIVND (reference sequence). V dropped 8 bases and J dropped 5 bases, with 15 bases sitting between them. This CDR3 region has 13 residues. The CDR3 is CASSRPGSTEAFF. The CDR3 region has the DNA TGTGCCAGTTCTAGGCCCGGGTCGACTGAAGCTTTCTTT. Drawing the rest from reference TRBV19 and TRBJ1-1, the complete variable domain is DGGITQSPKYLFRKEGQNVTLSCEQNLNHDAMYWYRQDPGQGLRLIYYSQIVNDFQKGDIAEGYSVSREKKESFPLTVTSAQKNPTAFYLCASSRPGSTEAFFGQGTRLTVV.

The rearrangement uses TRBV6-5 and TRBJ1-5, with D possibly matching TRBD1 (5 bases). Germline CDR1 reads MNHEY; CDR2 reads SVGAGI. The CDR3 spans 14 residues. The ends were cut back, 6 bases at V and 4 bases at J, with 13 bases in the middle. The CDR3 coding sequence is TGTGCCAGCAGCCTCGACAGTCGTAATCAGCCCCAGCATTTT. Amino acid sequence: CASSLDSRNQPQHF.

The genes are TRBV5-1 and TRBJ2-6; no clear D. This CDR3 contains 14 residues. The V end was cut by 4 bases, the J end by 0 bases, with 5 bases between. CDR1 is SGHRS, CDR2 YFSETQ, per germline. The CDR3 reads CASSPNSGANVLTF. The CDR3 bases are TGCGCCAGCAGCCCTAACTCTGGGGCCAACGTCCTGACTTTC.

This chain's CDR3 is CATSSFTGNGTEAFF. CDR3 nucleotides: TGTGCCACCAGCAGCTTTACAGGGAATGGCACTGAAGCTTTCTTT. This chain uses TRBV15 with TRBJ1-1; D may be TRBD1 (6 bases). CDR1 and CDR2 (germline): LNHNV, YYDKDF (reference sequence). V lost 3 bases to trimming and J lost 4 bases, with 15 bases between them. CDR3 size: 15 residues.

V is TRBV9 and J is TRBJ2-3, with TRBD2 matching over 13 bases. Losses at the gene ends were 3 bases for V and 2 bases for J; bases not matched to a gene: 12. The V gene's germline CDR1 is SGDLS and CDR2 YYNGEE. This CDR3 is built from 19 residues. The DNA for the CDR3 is TGTGCCAGCAGCGCGTCCGGACTAGCGGGGGACGAACTCACAGATACGCAGTATTTT. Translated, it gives CASSASGLAGDELTDTQYF.

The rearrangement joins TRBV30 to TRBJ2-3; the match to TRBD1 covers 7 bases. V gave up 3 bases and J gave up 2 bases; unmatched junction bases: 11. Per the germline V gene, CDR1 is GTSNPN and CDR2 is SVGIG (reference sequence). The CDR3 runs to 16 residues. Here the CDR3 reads CAWRDPKGANTDTQYF. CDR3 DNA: TGTGCCTGGAGGGACCCAAAGGGGGCAAACACAGATACGCAGTATTTT.